This entry is about one T cell receptor beta chain. Its antigen is currently unknown. V dropped 1 base and J dropped 2; count of bases not matched to a gene: 4. Germline V lookup: CDR1 LNHNV, CDR2 YYDKDF (reference sequence). This CDR3 spans 16 amino acids. This sample is part of a study of T cell responses to AZD1222 COVID-19 vaccine. The wider study: Pooled in the analysis were second doses at about 4 or about 12 weeks. Points from the study as a whole: Nearly half of unique spike-specific TCRs reportedly avoided B.1.351 and B.1.1.7 mutated regions.

Clones were sequenced by immunoSEQ multiplex PCR, and TCRdb holds only the in-frame ones, with some missing. The sample includes 120,000 or so clones, over 75% of them seen just once. The chain has TRBV15 and TRBJ2-7; 11 bases align to TRBD2. The TCR was taken from an adult in good health. The sample in question was peripheral blood, obtained on day 0 of AZD1222 vaccination. The CDR3 reads CATSRGLAGHTYEQYF. CDR3 coding DNA: TGTGCCACCAGCAGAGGACTAGCGGGGCACACCTACGAGCAGTACTTC.